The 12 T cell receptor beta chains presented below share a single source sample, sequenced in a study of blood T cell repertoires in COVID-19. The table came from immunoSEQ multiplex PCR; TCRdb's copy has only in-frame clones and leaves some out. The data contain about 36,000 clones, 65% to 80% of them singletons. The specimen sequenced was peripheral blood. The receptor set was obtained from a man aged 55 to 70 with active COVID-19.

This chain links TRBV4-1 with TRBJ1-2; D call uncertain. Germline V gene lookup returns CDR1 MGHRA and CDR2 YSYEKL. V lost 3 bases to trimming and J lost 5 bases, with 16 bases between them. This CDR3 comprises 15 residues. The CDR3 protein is CASSQPGRSPYGYTF. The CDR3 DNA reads TGCGCCAGCAGCCAGCCGGGGAGGAGTCCTTATGGCTACACCTTC.

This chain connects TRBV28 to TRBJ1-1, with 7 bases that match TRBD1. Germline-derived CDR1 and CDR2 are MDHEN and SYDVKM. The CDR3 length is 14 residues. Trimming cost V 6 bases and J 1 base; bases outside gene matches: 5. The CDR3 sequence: CASSLGTENTEAFF. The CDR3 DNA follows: TGTGCCAGCAGCTTAGGGACAGAGAACACTGAAGCTTTCTTT.

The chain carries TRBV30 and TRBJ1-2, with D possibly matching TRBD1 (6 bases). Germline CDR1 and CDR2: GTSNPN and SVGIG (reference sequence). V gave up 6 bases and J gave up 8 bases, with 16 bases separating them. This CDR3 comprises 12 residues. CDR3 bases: TGTGCCTGTCATTCAGGGGTCGAGGGCTACACCTTC. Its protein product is CACHSGVEGYTF.

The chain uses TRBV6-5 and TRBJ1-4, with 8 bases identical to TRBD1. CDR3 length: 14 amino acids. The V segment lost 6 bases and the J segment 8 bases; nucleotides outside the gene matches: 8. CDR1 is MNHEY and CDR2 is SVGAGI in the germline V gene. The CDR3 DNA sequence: TGTGCCAGCAGAGGACAGGGAAGGTCAGAAAAACTGTTTTTT. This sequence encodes CASRGQGRSEKLFF.

The CDR3 DNA reads TGTGCCAGCAGCGTAGCTCTCACAAAGGGGGAGACCCAGTACTTC. Encoded protein: CASSVALTKGETQYF. The J gene is TRBJ2-5, the V gene TRBV9, with D possibly TRBD1 on 5 matching bases. Germline lookup yields CDR1 SGDLS and CDR2 YYNGEE. The V gene lost 0 bases and the J gene lost 5 bases, with 14 bases spanning the gap. The CDR3 is made up of 15 amino acids.

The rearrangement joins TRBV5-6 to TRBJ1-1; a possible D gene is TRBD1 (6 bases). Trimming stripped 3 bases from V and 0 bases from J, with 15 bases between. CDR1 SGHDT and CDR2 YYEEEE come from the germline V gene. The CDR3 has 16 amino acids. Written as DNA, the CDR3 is TGTGCCAGCAGCTGGGGGGGGGCGAGTATGAACACTGAAGCTTTCTTT. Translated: CASSWGGASMNTEAFF.

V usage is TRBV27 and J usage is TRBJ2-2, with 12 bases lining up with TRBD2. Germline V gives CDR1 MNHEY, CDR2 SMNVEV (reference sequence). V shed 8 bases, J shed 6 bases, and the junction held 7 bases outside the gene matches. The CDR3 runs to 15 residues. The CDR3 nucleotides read TGTGCCAGCCGGGGACTAGCGGGTAGGGCCGGGGAGCTGTTTTTT. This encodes CASRGLAGRAGELFF.

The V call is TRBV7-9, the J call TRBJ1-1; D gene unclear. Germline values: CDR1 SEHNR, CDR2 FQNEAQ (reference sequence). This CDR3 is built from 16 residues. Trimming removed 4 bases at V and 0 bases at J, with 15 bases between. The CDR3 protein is CASSSSSVRMNTEAFF. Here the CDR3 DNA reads TGTGCCAGCAGCTCCTCTAGCGTACGGATGAACACTGAAGCTTTCTTT.

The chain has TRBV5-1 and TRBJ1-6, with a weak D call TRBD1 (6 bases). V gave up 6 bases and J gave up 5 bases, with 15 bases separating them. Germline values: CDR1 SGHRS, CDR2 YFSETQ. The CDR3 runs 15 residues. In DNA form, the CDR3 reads TGCGCCAGCAACCTCGGACAGCTTAATAATTCACCCCTCCACTTT. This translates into CASNLGQLNNSPLHF.

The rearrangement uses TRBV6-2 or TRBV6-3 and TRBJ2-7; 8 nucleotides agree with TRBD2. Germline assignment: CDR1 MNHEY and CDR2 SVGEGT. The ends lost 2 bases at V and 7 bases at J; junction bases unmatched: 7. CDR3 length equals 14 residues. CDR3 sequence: CASSYAVAGKEQYF. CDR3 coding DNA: TGTGCCAGCAGTTACGCGGTAGCGGGGAAGGAGCAGTACTTC.

Written as DNA, the CDR3 is TGTGCCAGCAGCTTAGACAGGGCCCTGGGCAATCAGCCCCAGCATTTT. Translating it yields CASSLDRALGNQPQHF. V is TRBV7-2 and J is TRBJ1-5, with TRBD1 as a possible D gene (6 bases). The germline V gene encodes CDR1 SGHTA and CDR2 FQGNSA. The V end was cut by 1 base, the J end by 2 bases, with 12 bases between. This CDR3 is 16 amino acids long.

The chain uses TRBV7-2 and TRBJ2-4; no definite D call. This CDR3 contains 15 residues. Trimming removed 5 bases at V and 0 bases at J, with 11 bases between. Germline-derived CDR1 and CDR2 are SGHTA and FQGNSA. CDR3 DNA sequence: TGTGCCAGCAGCCCTATGTATGCAGCCAAAAACATTCAGTACTTC. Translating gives CASSPMYAAKNIQYF.